Below, 27 T cell receptor beta chains from the same sample are listed, as sequenced in a study of response to subunit inactivated influenza vaccine (dated 2018 in TCRdb). Library construction relied on RT-PCR. TCRdb names Illumina HiSeq 2500 as the instrument used. Through fastp at Q25 and MiXCR, TCRdb rebuilt clones from the public reads, retaining in-frame beta chains. For every CDR3 protein sequence, its rows merge into one entry that carries the most common genes and DNA. Counted in this sample were about 480,000 distinct CDR3 sequences; approximately 24% of them appeared once. Around 1.8% of the sample lies in the top ten. The sample consisted of CD4+ T cells sorted from PBMCs, taken 5 days after vaccination. The receptor set was obtained from a man over 45 who received an inactivated influenza vaccine. Donor details come from another sample of the same person, matched by shared clones.

The V call is TRBV6-2 or TRBV6-3, the J call TRBJ2-2, with 12 bases lining up with TRBD1. The CDR3 sequence is 16 residues long. Germline CDR1 reads MNHEY; CDR2 reads SVGEGT. V trimming: 2 bases; J trimming: 6 bases; junction bases outside the gene matches: 4. CDR3 in amino acids: CASSYHWDRGPGELFF. The CDR3 nucleotides read TGTGCCAGCAGTTACCATTGGGACAGGGGGCCCGGGGAGCTGTTTTTT.

This rearrangement joins TRBV7-8 to TRBJ2-3; no definite D call. The CDR3 extends over 13 amino acids. V was pared by 3 bases and J by 5 bases, with 9 bases between. CDR1 and CDR2 from the germline V gene are SGHVS and FQNEAQ. CDR3 amino acids: CASSLHRGDTQYF. The CDR3 bases are TGTGCCAGCAGCTTGCACCGTGGAGATACGCAGTATTTT.

The chain is built from TRBV5-1 and TRBJ1-4; D uncertain. V dropped 3 bases and J dropped 8 bases, with 17 bases sitting between them. CDR3 size: 15 residues. Germline CDR1 and CDR2: SGHRS and YFSETQ. The chain's CDR3 is CASSSSFGVGEKLFF. The CDR3 region has the DNA TGCGCCAGCAGCTCCTCGTTTGGGGTGGGCGAAAAACTGTTTTTT. Drawing the rest from reference TRBV5-1 and TRBJ1-4, the complete variable domain is KAGVTQTPRYLIKTRGQQVTLSCSPISGHRSVSWYQQTPGQGLQFLFEYFSETQRNKGNFPGRFSGRQFSNSRSEMNVSTLELGDSALYLCASSSSFGVGEKLFFGSGTQLSVL.

This clonotype was seen more than once but under ten times. This chain connects TRBV5-1 to TRBJ2-1; possibly TRBD2 for D (5 bases). Germline V gene sequence: CDR1 SGHRS, CDR2 YFSETQ. CDR3 length: 14 amino acids. V was pared by 0 bases and J by 5 bases, with 9 bases between. The CDR3 here is CASSLGELNNEQFF. In DNA form, the CDR3 reads TGCGCCAGCAGCTTGGGGGAGCTAAACAATGAGCAGTTCTTC. The full variable domain, completed using reference TRBV5-1 and TRBJ2-1, is KAGVTQTPRYLIKTRGQQVTLSCSPISGHRSVSWYQQTPGQGLQFLFEYFSETQRNKGNFPGRFSGRQFSNSRSEMNVSTLELGDSALYLCASSLGELNNEQFFGPGTRLTVL.

This clonotype was counted a few times. V and J are TRBV20-1 and TRBJ2-3, with D tentatively TRBD1 or TRBD2 (5 bases each). The CDR3 is made up of 12 amino acids. Trimming cost V 2 bases and J 6 bases, with 9 bases left between them. Germline V gives CDR1 DFQATT, CDR2 SNEGSKA (reference sequence). This CDR3 is CSARLGDDTQYF. The CDR3, as DNA: TGCAGTGCTAGACTAGGGGACGATACGCAGTATTTT.

The chain employs TRBV10-3 and TRBJ1-2; tentatively, D is TRBD1 (6 bases). V dropped 0 bases and J dropped 8 bases, with 16 bases sitting between them. Per the germline V gene, CDR1 is ENHRY and CDR2 is SYGVKD. The CDR3 totals 15 residues. This CDR3 reads CAISESIDRLRGYTF. DNA for the CDR3: TGTGCCATCAGTGAGTCGATAGACAGGCTACGAGGCTACACCTTC.

The chain couples TRBV3-1 to TRBJ1-2; D unresolved. The germline V and J ends were trimmed by 3 bases and 2 bases, with 10 bases remaining between them. Looked up from germline, CDR1 is LGHDT and CDR2 is YNNKEL (reference sequence). The CDR3 runs 14 residues. CDR3 residues: CASSQARGNYGYTF. CDR3 nucleotides: TGTGCCAGCAGCCAGGCGCGAGGGAACTATGGCTACACCTTC.

V usage is TRBV7-2 and J usage is TRBJ1-6; D perhaps matches TRBD1 (6 bases). Germline lookup yields CDR1 SGHTA and CDR2 FQGNSA. The V end lost 3 bases, the J end lost 8 bases, and 20 bases lay between the germline ends. CDR3 length: 17 amino acids. CDR3 sequence (DNA): TGTGCCAGCAGCTTTGGATCGACAGGACGATGGCATTCACCCCTCCACTTT. Amino acids: CASSFGSTGRWHSPLHF.

This clonotype was seen a single time. The chain has TRBV29-1 and TRBJ1-1, with TRBD1 identical over 7 bases. Germline V gives CDR1 SQVTM, CDR2 ANQGSEA. V was pared by 4 bases and J by 7 bases, with 9 bases of the junction left unmatched. The CDR3 runs 13 residues. The CDR3 sequence: CSVVSNRDSEAFF. The CDR3, as DNA: TGCAGCGTTGTTTCAAACCGGGACAGTGAAGCTTTCTTT.

This clonotype occurred a few times. This chain joins TRBV7-9 and TRBJ1-1; tentatively, D is TRBD1 (5 bases). CDR1 and CDR2 from the germline V gene are SEHNR and FQNEAQ (reference sequence). The ends were cut back, 1 base at V and 6 bases at J, with 15 bases in the middle. There are 15 residues in the CDR3. CDR3 residues: CASSLDPGLMPEAFF. In DNA, the CDR3 is TGTGCCAGCAGCTTAGATCCGGGGCTCATGCCTGAAGCTTTCTTT.

This clonotype was counted ten times or more. Germline is not matched at one junction end, which may reflect a read error. The chain combines TRBV5-1 with TRBJ2-7, with 10 positions matching TRBD1. The CDR3 sequence is 14 residues long. Germline lookup yields CDR1 SGHRS and CDR2 YFSETQ. The CDR3 reads CASSRDRGRYEQYF. The CDR3 DNA sequence: TGTGCCAGCAGCCGAGACAGGGGGCGTTACGAGCAGTACTTC. Filled out from reference TRBV5-1 and TRBJ2-7, the complete variable domain reads KAGVTQTPRYLIKTRGQQVTLSCSPISGHRSVSWYQQTPGQGLQFLFEYFSETQRNKGNFPGRFSGRQFSNSRSEMNVSTLELGDSALYLCASSRDRGRYEQYFGPGTRLTVT.

This rearrangement joins TRBV11-2 to TRBJ2-2, with 8 bases fitting TRBD1. V lost 3 bases, J lost 0 bases, and 3 bases stayed unmatched. The CDR3 totals 16 residues. Germline V gives CDR1 SGHAT, CDR2 FQNNGV. The CDR3 protein is CASSFSGGSNTGELFF. CDR3 sequence (DNA): TGTGCCAGCAGCTTCTCAGGGGGCTCGAACACCGGGGAGCTGTTTTTT.

This rearrangement joins TRBV5-1 to TRBJ2-2; D might be TRBD1 (6 bases). This CDR3 region has 15 residues. Germline V gene lookup returns CDR1 SGHRS and CDR2 YFSETQ. Trimming removed 2 bases at V and 3 bases at J, with 11 bases between. Here the CDR3 reads CASSFQGPDTGELFF. The CDR3 DNA reads TGCGCCAGCAGCTTCCAGGGGCCCGACACCGGGGAGCTGTTTTTT.

The chain is built from TRBV7-2 and TRBJ2-2; 10 positions agree with TRBD1. The germline CDR1 and CDR2 sequences are SGHTA and FQGNSA. The V and J ends lost 0 bases and 5 bases, in that order; junction bases with no gene match: 6. The CDR3 consists of 17 residues. The CDR3 here is CASSLARQGAGTGELFF. For the CDR3, the DNA is TGTGCCAGCAGCTTAGCGCGACAGGGGGCCGGTACCGGGGAGCTGTTTTTT. The variable domain in full, with the rest retrieved from reference TRBV7-2 and TRBJ2-2, is GAGVSQSPSNKVTEKGKDVELRCDPISGHTALYWYRQSLGQGLEFLIYFQGNSAPDKSGLPSDRFSAERTGGSVSTLTIQRTQQEDSAVYLCASSLARQGAGTGELFFGEGSRLTVL.

The chain joins TRBV20-1 to TRBJ2-1, with TRBD2 as a possible D gene (5 bases). The germline CDR1 and CDR2 sequences are DFQATT and SNEGSKA (reference sequence). Trimming took off 1 base at V and 6 bases at J, with 16 bases between the two ends. The CDR3 has 15 amino acids. CDR3 sequence: CSARGQSGGVNEQFF. CDR3 sequence (DNA): TGCAGTGCTAGAGGTCAAAGCGGAGGTGTCAATGAGCAGTTCTTC.

V usage is TRBV9 and J usage is TRBJ2-7; D ambiguous. There are 12 residues in the CDR3. V was cut by 7 bases and J by 1 base, with 9 bases left in between. From germline, CDR1 is SGDLS and CDR2 YYNGEE. CDR3 protein: CASGSGSYEQYF. CDR3 sequence (DNA): TGTGCCAGCGGTTCAGGTTCCTACGAGCAGTACTTC.

This clonotype appeared a few times. The chain links TRBV7-2 to TRBJ1-1; D remains ambiguous. Germline V gene sequence: CDR1 SGHTA, CDR2 FQGNSA. The CDR3 sequence is 13 residues long. Between the trimmed V and J ends, which lost 2 bases and 7 bases, there was a span of 11 bases. The DNA of the CDR3 is TGTGCCAGCAGCTTAAAGGTCCGGAGTGAAGCTTTCTTT. It yields the protein CASSLKVRSEAFF.

J is TRBJ2-5 and V is TRBV5-6; 10 bases fit TRBD1. Trimming took 2 bases from V and 4 from J; bases not matched to a gene: 8. The germline gives CDR1 SGHDT, CDR2 YYEEEE. This CDR3 has 16 amino acids. DNA of the CDR3: TGTGCCAGCAGCTTTATAATTGGGACAGGGGTAGAGACCCAGTACTTC. Translation: CASSFIIGTGVETQYF.

This clonotype was counted between two and nine times. The chain combines TRBV6-2 or TRBV6-3 with TRBJ2-7; D is ambiguous. Germline CDR1 MNHEY, CDR2 SVGEGT. The CDR3 totals 16 residues. Trimming removed 0 bases at V and 0 bases at J, with 12 bases between. The CDR3 DNA reads TGTGCCAGCAGTTACTCGTCCGGAAGGTCCTCCTACGAGCAGTACTTC. It codes for CASSYSSGRSSYEQYF.

This clonotype was counted a few times. The CDR3 DNA sequence: TGTGCCAGCAGGCAAATCTCGGGACTAGCGGCCCTCTCCTACGAGCAGTACTTC. This codes for CASRQISGLAALSYEQYF. This chain connects TRBV3-1 to TRBJ2-7; 11 nucleotides match TRBD2. Losses at the gene ends were 6 bases for V and 0 bases for J; bases not matched to a gene: 13. This CDR3 is 18 amino acids long. CDR1 LGHDT and CDR2 YNNKEL come from the germline V gene (reference sequence).

The CDR3 region has the DNA TGTGCCAGCGCCGGCCACCCGGATGACATTCAGTACTTC. Amino acid sequence: CASAGHPDDIQYF. V usage is TRBV5-5 and J usage is TRBJ2-4; D not resolved. V was pared by 7 bases and J by 8 bases, with 16 bases between. Per germline, CDR1 SGHKS and CDR2 YYEKEE (reference sequence). This CDR3 is built from 13 residues.

This clonotype occurred a few times. The chain has TRBV5-6 and TRBJ1-5; no clear D gene. Trimming took off 2 bases at V and 5 bases at J, with 8 bases between the two ends. This CDR3 is 13 amino acids long. Germline CDR1 and CDR2: SGHDT and YYEEEE. The chain's CDR3 is CASSLSNDQPQHF. The CDR3 DNA sequence: TGTGCCAGCAGCTTATCCAACGATCAGCCCCAGCATTTT.

This clonotype was observed at least ten times. The chain combines TRBV5-5 with TRBJ2-3, with 12 bases fitting TRBD2. The germline CDR1 and CDR2 sequences are SGHKS and YYEKEE (reference sequence). The CDR3 contains 16 residues. Trimming at V came to 6 bases and at J to 4 bases, leaving 9 bases not matched to a gene. The CDR3 DNA reads TGTGCCAGCATCTTTCTAGCGGGAGGGCCCGCAGATACGCAGTATTTT. It yields the protein CASIFLAGGPADTQYF.

This clonotype was seen a few times. V and J are TRBV5-1 and TRBJ2-3; D assignment may be TRBD1 or TRBD2 (5 bases each). The CDR3 spans 15 residues. The germline V and J ends were trimmed by 2 bases and 2 bases, with 12 bases remaining between them. In germline, CDR1 is SGHRS, CDR2 YFSETQ. Here the CDR3 reads CASSLPGTTTDTQYF. CDR3 bases: TGCGCCAGCAGCTTACCCGGGACCACCACAGATACGCAGTATTTT.

The table lists this clonotype with a few counts. The rearrangement links TRBV5-5 to TRBJ2-2, with a possible D match to TRBD2 (6 bases). The CDR3 has 15 amino acids. Trimming removed 3 bases at V and 2 bases at J, with 11 bases between. Germline V gene sequence: CDR1 SGHKS, CDR2 YYEKEE (reference sequence). CDR3 nucleotide sequence: TGTGCCAGCAGCTGGGGTAGCGGCAACACCGGGGAGCTGTTTTTT. Translation gives CASSWGSGNTGELFF.

This clonotype was counted between two and nine times. The V gene is TRBV5-1, the J gene TRBJ2-7; 7 bases fit TRBD2. The junction had 7 bases not matched to a gene; V was cut back by 4 bases and J by 0 bases. There are 15 residues in the CDR3. The germline CDR1 and CDR2 sequences are SGHRS and YFSETQ. CDR3 protein: CASSRGGPSSYEQYF. In DNA form, the CDR3 reads TGCGCCAGCAGCCGCGGGGGTCCAAGCTCCTACGAGCAGTACTTC.

The chain has TRBV7-2 and TRBJ2-3; TRBD1 matches 8 bases. This CDR3 comprises 16 residues. The trim removed 5 bases at V and 1 base at J, leaving 8 bases unmatched. Germline values: CDR1 SGHTA, CDR2 FQGNSA. The CDR3 sequence: CASSRAPGQGTDTQYF. CDR3 DNA sequence: TGTGCCAGCAGCCGCGCACCGGGACAGGGCACAGATACGCAGTATTTT.